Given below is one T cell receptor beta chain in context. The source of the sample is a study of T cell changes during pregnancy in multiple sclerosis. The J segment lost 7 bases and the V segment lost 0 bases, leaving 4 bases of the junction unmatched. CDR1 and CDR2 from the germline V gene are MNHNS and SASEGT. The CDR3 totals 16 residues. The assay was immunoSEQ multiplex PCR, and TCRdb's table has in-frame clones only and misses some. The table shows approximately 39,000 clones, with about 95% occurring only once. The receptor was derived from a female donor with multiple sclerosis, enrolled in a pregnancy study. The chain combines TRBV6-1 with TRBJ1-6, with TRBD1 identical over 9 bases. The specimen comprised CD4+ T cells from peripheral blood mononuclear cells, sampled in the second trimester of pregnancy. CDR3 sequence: CASSEATGQGNSPLHF. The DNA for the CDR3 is TGTGCCAGCAGTGAAGCCACGGGACAGGGAAATTCACCCCTCCACTTT.